Listed here is a single T cell receptor (beta chain). A single count supports this clonotype. The clone's antigen remains unknown. No base quality information exists; no much larger clone differs at one position. One read amounts to weak evidence. The sample is drawn from a study of T cells in Graves' hyperthyroidism and ophthalmopathy (dated by TCRdb to between 2017 and 2020). About the full investigation: Peripheral blood was collected at initial diagnosis, before any treatment. In addition, the study compared T-cell repertoires in thyroid tissue and in blood from five or six Graves' hyperthyroidism patients. Prospective prediction of ophthalmopathy was tested in an independent validation cohort consisting of some 19 hyperthyroidism patients and over 15 patients who later progressed to ophthalmopathy. According to the paper, TCR Vbeta CDR3 sequencing was carried out on some 130 peripheral blood samples, which came from over 40 ophthalmopathy, some 73 hyperthyroidism and roughly 17 progressor patients. A discovery cohort of approximately 97 patients, about 43 with Graves' ophthalmopathy and roughly 59 with stable Graves' hyperthyroidism, was used to find distinguishing TCR V-J signatures. The approximately 90 discovery patients were divided at random into training and test sets in a 7:3 ratio. Once sampling was done, hyperthyroidism patients were given methimazole at a starting dose of 30 mg daily, whereas ophthalmopathy patients were given high-dose intravenous methylprednisolone. Points the paper makes about the study in general: No statistical method was used to fix the sample size in advance, and group allocation was not hidden from the investigators. During validation, the model predicted progression to ophthalmopathy a median of about 5.9 months ahead of onset, with 60% to 71% sensitivity and about 72% specificity. Ophthalmopathy was separated from stable hyperthyroidism by a 13 V-J signature model, with around 90% sensitivity and about 84% specificity obtained in cross-validation and 80%/75% obtained in testing. Most expanded thyroid clonotypes (frequency above 0.001) were also detected in blood, a finding suggesting that blood repertoires may reflect thyroid immune responses.

Amplification of TCR beta CDR3 regions was carried out from RNA transcripts. The TCR CDR3 was subjected to a first round of RT-PCR using the HTBI primer set and the Qiagen OneStep RT-PCR kit. Libraries were constructed in a second round of multiplex PCR, after which size selection and purification were performed. The libraries were sequenced on an Illumina HiSeq2000 using paired-end 100 bp reads. For the original study's pipeline: SOAPnuke was used to process the raw data, with reads discarded if the reads contained adapters or uncalled bases, had a mean Phred below 15, or lacked an exact constant-primer or identifier match. COPE v1.2.5 was used to merge the high-quality paired reads, and each unique nucleotide sequence was defined as a clonotype. MiTCR v1.1 was used to align the clonotypes against IMGT TRBV, TRBD and TRBJ reference segments. Only V-J combinations with frequency above 0.0001, covering roughly 99% of repertoires, were analysed. The TCS score was defined as the ratio of F50 (clonal expansion) to E x V (chaos), calculated using BLOSUM62-based TCRdist between CDR3 peptides within each V-J. Welch's t-statistics and random forest reduced 514 V-J features to 10 to 15, which were used in a naive Bayes classifier (R e1071). TCRdb reanalyzed the raw reads on its own, using fastp at Q25 for trimming and MiXCR for clone calling, and kept in-frame beta chains. Each record represents a unique CDR3 protein, reported with the most common genes and DNA among its rows. The V and J calls and clone size are TCRdb's, not the authors'. This sample lists 650,000 to 850,000 distinct CDR3 sequences; roughly a sixth were detected once. The top ten clonotypes cover approximately 16% of the sample.

Hyperthyroidism patients were newly diagnosed, had a disease duration of under 2 months, and were aged 18 to 65 years. Exclusion was applied to patients with uncontrolled infections, other autoimmune diseases, pregnancy or lactation. Clinical symptoms, serum thyroxine and TRAb, thyroid ultrasound, and orbital computed tomography formed the basis for the diagnoses. Blood from progressor patients was drawn when they were first diagnosed with hyperthyroidism, before any ophthalmopathy symptoms appeared. PBMCs were isolated from more than 9 ml of fresh peripheral blood by Ficoll-Paque density gradient centrifugation. Progressor patients were first diagnosed with Graves' hyperthyroidism and then developed ophthalmopathy during follow-up. Trizol reagent was used to extract total RNA, and RNA quality was then checked on an Agilent 2100 Bioanalyzer. Sequencing was performed on blood. The receptor's source is a woman aged 50 to 60 with Graves' hyperthyroidism that later progressed to Graves' ophthalmopathy.

The CDR3 here reads CASSQLDPTGGIDGYTF. In nucleotide form, the sequence is TGTGCCAGCAGCCAACTCGACCCCACAGGGGGTATAGACGGCTACACCTTC. Recombination linked TRBV4-2 to TRBJ1-2, with TRBD1 identical over 8 junction bases. Including cysteine and phenylalanine, the CDR3 has 17 amino acids. CDR3 DNA only is kept here, 51 bases in frame from base 1. V and J are trimmed by 2 bases and 8 bases, and the gene matches miss 16 bases of the junction. CDR1 LGHNA and CDR2 YNFKEQ are derived from the germline V gene.